Following are 18 T cell receptor beta chains from one sample sequenced in a study of blood T cell repertoires in COVID-19. Assay used: immunoSEQ multiplex PCR; TCRdb lists only in-frame clones, some missing. Of about 65,000 clones listed, roughly four fifths were seen once; the top ten hold 15%. Material for sequencing was peripheral blood. These receptors came from a man older than 75 with acute or convalescent COVID-19.

V usage is TRBV7-9 and J usage is TRBJ1-5; maybe TRBD1 (6 bases). Per germline, CDR1 SEHNR and CDR2 FQNEAQ (reference sequence). This CDR3 is 14 amino acids long. V was cut by 7 bases and J by 3 bases, with 13 bases left in between. The CDR3 loop reads CASTPGGLNQPQHF. DNA of the CDR3: TGTGCCAGCACCCCGGGGGGGCTCAATCAGCCCCAGCATTTT.

This chain uses TRBV18 with TRBJ2-1; 8 nucleotides line up with TRBD1. Losses at the gene ends were 2 bases for V and 6 bases for J; bases not matched to a gene: 6. The CDR3 is 15 amino acids. CDR1 and CDR2 from the germline V gene are KGHSH and LQKENI. The CDR3: CASSPVSTGGNEQFF. The CDR3, as DNA: TGTGCCAGCTCACCAGTCTCCACAGGGGGCAATGAGCAGTTCTTC.

The chain carries TRBV5-1 and TRBJ1-5, with D perhaps matching TRBD1 (5 bases). V lost 4 bases and J lost 2, with 13 bases in between. The CDR3 totals 15 residues. Germline values: CDR1 SGHRS, CDR2 YFSETQ. The CDR3 loop is CASSPDVGGNQPQHF. In nucleotides, the CDR3 is TGCGCCAGCAGCCCGGACGTAGGGGGCAATCAGCCCCAGCATTTT. The full variable domain, with the rest looked up from reference TRBV5-1 and TRBJ1-5, is KAGVTQTPRYLIKTRGQQVTLSCSPISGHRSVSWYQQTPGQGLQFLFEYFSETQRNKGNFPGRFSGRQFSNSRSEMNVSTLELGDSALYLCASSPDVGGNQPQHFGDGTRLSIL.

J is TRBJ2-3 and V is TRBV11-3, with 8 bases identical to TRBD2. This CDR3 has 15 residues. V was clipped by 5 bases and J by 2 bases; unmatched bases: 6. CDR1 and CDR2 (germline): SGHNT, YENEEA. The CDR3 protein is CASSPPSGPTDTQYF. The CDR3 nucleotides read TGTGCCAGCAGCCCCCCTAGCGGGCCCACAGATACGCAGTATTTT. Full variable domain (outside the CDR3, taken from reference TRBV11-3 and TRBJ2-3): EAGVVQSPRYKIIEKKQPVAFWCNPISGHNTLYWYLQNLGQGPELLIRYENEEAVDDSQLPKDRFSAERLKGVDSTLKIQPAELGDSAVYLCASSPPSGPTDTQYFGPGTRLTVL.

This clone was picked up a small number of times. The chain combines TRBV2 with TRBJ1-6; D unresolved. The length of the CDR3 is 16 residues. Trimming cost V 4 bases and J 0 bases, with 10 bases left between them. Germline values: CDR1 SNHLY, CDR2 FYNNEI. DNA of the CDR3: TGTGCCAGCAGTGGTTTACATCACTCCTATAATTCACCCCTCCACTTT. Protein sequence: CASSGLHHSYNSPLHF.

The CDR3 sequence is CASSRTSGGARTDTQYF. The CDR3 DNA reads TGTGCCAGCAGCAGGACTAGCGGGGGGGCCCGAACGGATACGCAGTATTTT. This sequence joins TRBV11-3 and TRBJ2-3, with 15 positions matching TRBD2. CDR3 length: 17 amino acids. Germline-derived CDR1 and CDR2 are SGHNT and YENEEA. J was trimmed by 6 bases and V by 5 bases; bases with no gene match: 9.

This clone showed up just once. V gene TRBV7-9 combines with J gene TRBJ1-4; 8 nucleotides match TRBD1. The J segment lost 0 bases and the V segment lost 7 bases, leaving 16 bases of the junction unmatched. The CDR3 has 19 residues. Germline-derived CDR1 and CDR2 are SEHNR and FQNEAQ (reference sequence). CDR3 loop: CASTEESPGQEPTNEKLFF. CDR3 sequence (DNA): TGTGCCAGCACCGAAGAGAGCCCGGGACAGGAACCAACTAATGAAAAACTGTTTTTT. The variable domain in full, with the rest retrieved from reference TRBV7-9 and TRBJ1-4, is DTGVSQNPRHKITKRGQNVTFRCDPISEHNRLYWYRQTLGQGPEFLTYFQNEAQLEKSRLLSDRFSAERPKGSFSTLEIQRTEQGDSAMYLCASTEESPGQEPTNEKLFFGSGTQLSVL.

The genes are TRBV5-1 and TRBJ2-3; 11 nucleotides agree with TRBD1. The germline V gene encodes CDR1 SGHRS and CDR2 YFSETQ. The CDR3 is made up of 16 amino acids. The V segment lost 0 bases and the J segment 5 bases; nucleotides outside the gene matches: 5. The CDR3 DNA follows: TGCGCCAGCAGCTTGGCTTGGACAGGGGGCGAAGATACGCAGTATTTT. It codes for CASSLAWTGGEDTQYF.

The chain has TRBV7-9 and TRBJ1-6; D is possibly TRBD1 (6 bases). Trimming cost V 4 bases and J 6 bases, with 13 bases left between them. The CDR3 totals 15 residues. Germline values: CDR1 SEHNR, CDR2 FQNEAQ (reference sequence). The CDR3 loop is CASSSQTGFNSPLHF. The CDR3 DNA sequence: TGTGCCAGCAGCTCACAAACAGGGTTTAATTCACCCCTCCACTTT.

The CDR3 DNA sequence: TGTGCCAGCTCCCGACAGGACCCTCTCACCGGGGAGCTGTTTTTT. This gives the protein CASSRQDPLTGELFF. This chain joins TRBV18 and TRBJ2-2; D perhaps matches TRBD1 (6 bases). CDR1 and CDR2 (germline): KGHSH, LQKENI. Trimming left V 6 bases short and J 4 bases short, with 15 bases between. CDR3 length: 15 residues.

By its share, this clone is medium-sized (0.01 to 0.1%). The genes are TRBV4-1 and TRBJ1-1; a weak D match, TRBD1 (5 bases). V was shortened by 5 bases and J by 5 bases, with 15 bases between the two germline ends. The germline CDR1 and CDR2 sequences are MGHRA and YSYEKL. The CDR3 extends over 14 amino acids. CDR3 sequence (DNA): TGCGCCAGCAGCTTGGCGGGGGTGGGTACTGAAGCTTTCTTT. Protein product: CASSLAGVGTEAFF.

Only a few counts were recorded for this clone. V gene TRBV6-2 or TRBV6-3 combines with J gene TRBJ2-7; D not certain. Trimming took 2 bases from V and 3 from J, leaving 5 bases between them. Germline lookup yields CDR1 MNHEY and CDR2 SVGEGT. The CDR3 spans 12 residues. The CDR3: CASSYPRYEQYF. In DNA form, the CDR3 reads TGTGCCAGCAGTTACCCTCGCTACGAGCAGTACTTC.

This chain joins TRBV6-6 and TRBJ2-5; D possibly corresponds to TRBD2 (5 bases). The CDR3 sequence is 14 residues long. Germline assignment: CDR1 MNHNY and CDR2 SVGAGI (reference sequence). V lost 0 bases and J lost 2, with 7 bases in between. The CDR3 here is CASSYSLAQETQYF. In DNA form, the CDR3 reads TGTGCCAGCAGTTACTCGTTAGCGCAAGAGACCCAGTACTTC.

The rearrangement links TRBV5-1 to TRBJ1-3; 8 bases match TRBD1. The germline V gene has CDR1 SGHRS and CDR2 YFSETQ. The CDR3 is made up of 16 amino acids. The junction had 6 bases not matched to a gene; V was cut back by 4 bases and J by 0 bases. CDR3 sequence: CASSTGQANSGNTIYF. The CDR3 DNA reads TGCGCCAGCAGCACGGGACAGGCCAACTCTGGAAACACCATATATTTT.

The rearrangement links TRBV27 to TRBJ1-6; D not certain. The CDR3 length is 14 residues. Trimming cost V 6 bases and J 7 bases, with 13 bases left between them. The germline V gene encodes CDR1 MNHEY and CDR2 SMNVEV (reference sequence). DNA for the CDR3: TGTGCCAGCAGACCGACAATAATCAATTCACCCCTCCACTTT. Its translation: CASRPTIINSPLHF.

This clone occurred once. The rearrangement uses TRBV6-5 and TRBJ2-7, with 7 bases that match TRBD2. Germline CDR1 and CDR2: MNHEY and SVGAGI. Trimming cost V 4 bases and J 3 bases; bases outside gene matches: 12. This CDR3 contains 16 residues. In nucleotides, the CDR3 is TGTGCCAGCAGTTCCGCCCTTGGAGCGGGGTTCTACGAGCAGTACTTC. This sequence encodes CASSSALGAGFYEQYF.

The chain recombines TRBV5-4 with TRBJ2-3; D may be TRBD1 (5 bases). Germline lookup yields CDR1 SGHNT and CDR2 YYREEE (reference sequence). This CDR3 has 16 amino acids. Trimming removed 4 bases at V and 1 base at J, with 16 bases between. The chain's CDR3 is CASSPGGAARTDTQYF. The CDR3 coding sequence is TGTGCCAGCAGCCCTGGTGGGGCAGCGCGCACAGATACGCAGTATTTT.

In nucleotides, the CDR3 is TGCGCCAGCAGTGAGTCTGTCTATGAGCAGTTCTTC. Protein sequence: CASSESVYEQFF. The chain links TRBV10-1 to TRBJ2-1; D is ambiguous. Germline CDR1 reads WNHNN; CDR2 reads SYGVQD (reference sequence). V was clipped by 0 bases and J by 8 bases, with 5 bases between them. The CDR3 is 12 residues long.